A selection of T cell receptor beta chains follows, all from one sample in a study of T-cell memory formation after mild COVID-19. TCRdb ran MiXCR on the 5' RACE reads and lists one entry per CDR3 protein. Of some 70,000 distinct CDR3 sequences in the sample, 16% were seen once. The sample consisted of PBMCs or a T cell subset sorted from them (not recorded which). The receptors come from an adult woman who had mild COVID-19 (a few samples of this study predate the infection). Cell type and time point are not known. CDR3s include the opening cysteine and the closing phenylalanine or tryptophan. D genes are given only for firm matches. Clone size is shown for a subset of rows, as once, few, many or a class of expanded clone.

V	D	size	length	J	DNA	CDR3
TRBV18	NA	NA	14	TRBJ2-7	TGTGCCAGCTCGCTCGAAGCCAGGTTCTACGAGCAGTACTTC	CASSLEARFYEQYF
TRBV7-9	NA	NA	13	TRBJ2-7	TGTGCCAGCAGCTTAGAGGTGCATTACGAGCAGTACTTC	CASSLEVHYEQYF
TRBV7-3	NA	few	15	TRBJ2-5	TGTGCCAGCAGCTCCACCGGACTGGGCGGAGAGACCCAGTACTTC	CASSSTGLGGETQYF
TRBV7-9	NA	few	12	TRBJ2-1	TGTGCCAGCAGCTTAGTTCTGAATGAGCAGTTCTTC	CASSLVLNEQFF
TRBV24-1	TRBD1	few	14	TRBJ1-2	TGTGCCACAAAGGCCGGGACAGGGAGCTATGGCTACACCTTC	CATKAGTGSYGYTF
TRBV29-1	TRBD2	few	17	TRBJ2-1	TGCAGCGTTGAAGGGCTAGCGGGAGGGCCCGTGGTGAATGAGCAGTTCTTC	CSVEGLAGGPVVNEQFF
TRBV29-1	TRBD1	few	13	TRBJ2-7	TGCAGCGCTGGGACAGGGGCCACCTACGAGCAGTACTTC	CSAGTGATYEQYF
TRBV18	NA	NA	14	TRBJ2-7	TGTGCCAGCTCAGCAACGGGCCCGGTGGACGAGCAGTACTTC	CASSATGPVDEQYF
TRBV10-3	TRBD2	NA	11	TRBJ2-5	TGTGCCCCCGGACTAGGGGAGACCCAGTACTTC	CAPGLGETQYF
TRBV12-3/TRBV12-4	NA	few	13	TRBJ2-7	TGTGCCAGCAGTCTTCATCAGGGTGACGAGCAGTACTTC	CASSLHQGDEQYF
TRBV5-1	TRBD2	few	14	TRBJ2-1	TGCGCCAGCAGCCTAGCGGGAGTCAACAATGAGCAGTTCTTC	CASSLAGVNNEQFF
TRBV6-5	TRBD2	few	13	TRBJ2-5	TGTGCCAGCCGGGGGGGGAGCCAGGGAACCCAGTACTTC	CASRGGSQGTQYF
TRBV24-1	NA	NA	15	TRBJ2-7	TGTGCCACCAGTGACTCGGCAGGCGAATCCTACGAGCAGTACTTC	CATSDSAGESYEQYF
TRBV7-9	NA	NA	14	TRBJ2-1	TGTGCCAGCCGCGCATTGGTGTCGGGAGAGGAGCAGTTCTTC	CASRALVSGEEQFF
TRBV15	TRBD2	NA	14	TRBJ2-1	TGTGCCACCAGCGCTCTAGCGGGAGGAAGTGAGCAGTTCTTC	CATSALAGGSEQFF
TRBV6-4	NA	NA	14	TRBJ2-1	TGTGCCAGCAGTGACTCGACAGGTCCCAGTGAGCAGTTCTTC	CASSDSTGPSEQFF